Listed below are T cell receptor beta chains from one sample, sequenced in a study of cytomegalovirus exposure and HLA in healthy donors. The repertoire was sequenced with immunoSEQ multiplex PCR; TCRdb's copy has only in-frame clones and lacks some. The sample carries tens of thousands of clones, approximately 70% recorded once. The sequenced sample was PBMCs. The receptors derive from a woman aged 55 to 70 in good health and CMV-seropositive. Each CDR3 is given with its conserved first and last residue. Clone sizes are given selectively: once, few, many, or a class where the clone is expanded.

cdr3_aa: CSSSSGTPSGTEAFF
clone_size: once
v_call: TRBV7-9

cdr3_aa: CASSRRGLGTDTQYF
clone_size: .
v_call: TRBV7-2

cdr3_aa: CASRPTGGTDYGYTF
clone_size: .
v_call: TRBV6-1

cdr3_aa: CASSPRGEETQYF
clone_size: few
v_call: TRBV7-9

cdr3_aa: CASSRPGLGTDTQYF
clone_size: .
v_call: TRBV7-9

cdr3_aa: CASRAEMNTEAFF
clone_size: once
v_call: TRBV5-1

cdr3_aa: CASSQVVGTGENEQYF
clone_size: once
v_call: TRBV14

cdr3_aa: CASSTGQGWEDGYTF
clone_size: few
v_call: TRBV6-6

cdr3_aa: CASSFISRGGGGETQYF
clone_size: .
v_call: TRBV7-2

cdr3_aa: CASSLEAAYGYTF
clone_size: many
v_call: TRBV4-2

cdr3_aa: CASSPGNYEQYF
clone_size: .
v_call: TRBV10-1

cdr3_aa: CASIGTSLRRAEAFF
clone_size: once
v_call: TRBV10-2

cdr3_aa: CASSQNRGEQYF
clone_size: few
v_call: TRBV9

cdr3_aa: CASSFNGGADEQYF
clone_size: .
v_call: TRBV7-9

cdr3_aa: CASSMNGDNGYTF
clone_size: .
v_call: TRBV19

cdr3_aa: CASSPGQGINYGYTF
clone_size: once
v_call: TRBV18

cdr3_aa: CASSQVEVQLGGYTF
clone_size: .
v_call: TRBV4-2

cdr3_aa: CASSRQGPPGYGYTF
clone_size: .
v_call: TRBV6-5

cdr3_aa: CSVSAGTGNQPQHF
clone_size: .
v_call: TRBV29-1

cdr3_aa: CASSRLQESGNTIYF
clone_size: few
v_call: TRBV4-3

cdr3_aa: CASRGTGNQPQHF
clone_size: .
v_call: TRBV2

cdr3_aa: CASRPGAGGFLRAFF
clone_size: few
v_call: TRBV27

cdr3_aa: CATGQGTNTEAFF
clone_size: .
v_call: TRBV10-3

cdr3_aa: CASSPGVGYGYTF
clone_size: .
v_call: TRBV7-2

cdr3_aa: CASSDDRAYGYTF
clone_size: .
v_call: TRBV5-4

cdr3_aa: CASSLGQGRPQSEKLFF
clone_size: few
v_call: TRBV7-9

cdr3_aa: CASGPGTSGGSYEQYF
clone_size: .
v_call: TRBV19

cdr3_aa: CASSAEQVRQPQHF
clone_size: .
v_call: TRBV7-2

cdr3_aa: CASSPSNYGYTF
clone_size: .
v_call: TRBV6-6

cdr3_aa: CASSLDRTSYGYTF
clone_size: .
v_call: TRBV11-3

cdr3_aa: CASSQELLRSGEQFF
clone_size: few
v_call: TRBV4-3

cdr3_aa: CASSGQGNTEAFF
clone_size: .
v_call: TRBV6-1

cdr3_aa: CSSSSLGGRAGEQYF
clone_size: .
v_call: TRBV7-9

cdr3_aa: CASSPDTEVNEKLFF
clone_size: once
v_call: TRBV7-9

cdr3_aa: CSVETSYRVLGEAFF
clone_size: .
v_call: TRBV29-1

cdr3_aa: CSVASGYWTYEQYF
clone_size: .
v_call: TRBV29-1

cdr3_aa: CASSPLTGSLYNEQFF
clone_size: .
v_call: TRBV11-2

cdr3_aa: CASSPPGLAAHEQFF
clone_size: .
v_call: TRBV18

cdr3_aa: CASSIPGGYYGYTF
clone_size: .
v_call: TRBV19

cdr3_aa: CASRLQGTSTDTQYF
clone_size: .
v_call: TRBV2

cdr3_aa: CASSLAQDTDTQYF
clone_size: few
v_call: TRBV5-8

cdr3_aa: CTSSHGDRGTGELFF
clone_size: .
v_call: TRBV4-3

cdr3_aa: CASSLVGTLWDNEQFF
clone_size: few
v_call: TRBV7-8

cdr3_aa: CSANMDTGVGYEQYF
clone_size: .
v_call: TRBV29-1

cdr3_aa: CASSPGTGPDTQYF
clone_size: once
v_call: TRBV13

cdr3_aa: CASSPGDYPPLF
clone_size: .
v_call: TRBV18

cdr3_aa: CASSSEVGDEQYF
clone_size: .
v_call: TRBV13

cdr3_aa: CSGRSQGEQFF
clone_size: .
v_call: TRBV29-1

cdr3_aa: CATSARTGENQPQHF
clone_size: once
v_call: TRBV15

cdr3_aa: CASSSGGHEAFF
clone_size: .
v_call: TRBV27

cdr3_aa: CASSLWESLGELFF
clone_size: few
v_call: TRBV7-2

cdr3_aa: CATQDRPYEQYF
clone_size: .
v_call: TRBV15

cdr3_aa: CASSHPLYTGELFF
clone_size: .
v_call: TRBV14

cdr3_aa: CASSPGQGFYEQYF
clone_size: .
v_call: TRBV7-2

cdr3_aa: CASSLSKGQRSYEQYF
clone_size: few
v_call: TRBV7-9